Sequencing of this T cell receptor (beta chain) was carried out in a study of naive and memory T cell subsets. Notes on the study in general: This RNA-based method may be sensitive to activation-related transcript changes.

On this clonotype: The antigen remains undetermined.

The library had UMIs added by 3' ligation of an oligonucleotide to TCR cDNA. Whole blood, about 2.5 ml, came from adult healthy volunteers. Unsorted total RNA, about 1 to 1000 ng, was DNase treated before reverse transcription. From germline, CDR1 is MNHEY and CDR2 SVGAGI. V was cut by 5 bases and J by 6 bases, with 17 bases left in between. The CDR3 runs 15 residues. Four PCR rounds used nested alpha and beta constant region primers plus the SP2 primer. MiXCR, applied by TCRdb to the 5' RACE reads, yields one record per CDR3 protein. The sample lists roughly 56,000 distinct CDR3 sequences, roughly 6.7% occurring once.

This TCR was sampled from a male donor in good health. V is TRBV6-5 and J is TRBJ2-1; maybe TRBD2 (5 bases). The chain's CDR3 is CASSLRGEVPNEQFF. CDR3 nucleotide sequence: TGTGCCAGCAGTCTACGGGGTGAGGTACCCAATGAGCAGTTCTTC.